This T cell receptor (beta chain) was observed in a study of pediatric ulcerative colitis. Comment on this clone: Its antigen is unidentified.

The CDR3 is 14 amino acids. Trimming cost V 4 bases and J 3 bases; bases outside gene matches: 5. Germline V CDR1 and CDR2: KGHSH, LQKENI. Data came from immunoSEQ multiplex PCR; TCRdb stores just in-frame clones and leaves some out. The data contain 17,000 or so clones, about three quarters of them singletons. One to two pinch biopsies were taken from the rectum during colonoscopy. Ulcerative colitis patients received no immunosuppressive medication before the diagnostic colonoscopy. Findings and limits, study-wide: Acute severe colitis showed lower rectal diversity from clonal expansions.

Sequencing was performed on gut tissue. The clonotype was recovered from a girl aged 10-17 years with moderate ulcerative colitis. The chain joins TRBV18 to TRBJ2-5; 7 bases are a match to TRBD1. The CDR3 is CASSLRTGEETQYF. In DNA form, the CDR3 reads TGTGCCAGCTCACTTCGGACAGGAGAAGAGACCCAGTACTTC. The variable domain in full, with the rest retrieved from reference TRBV18 and TRBJ2-5, is NAGVMQNPRHLVRRRGQEARLRCSPMKGHSHVYWYRQLPEEGLKFMVYLQKENIIDESGMPKERFSAEFPKEGPSILRIQQVVRGDSAAYFCASSLRTGEETQYFGPGTRLLVL.